The rows below give T cell receptor beta chains drawn from one sample of a study of cytomegalovirus exposure and HLA in healthy donors. The method was immunoSEQ multiplex PCR; TCRdb's version includes in-frame clones alone and lacks a portion of them. Found here are around 62,000 clones, around 74% of them singletons; the top ten hold 4% to 5.5%. Material: PBMCs. The receptors here all came from a male donor in good health and CMV-seropositive. CDR3s leave out the opening cysteine and the closing phenylalanine or tryptophan. The order of the fields is V gene, J gene, CDR3 protein.

V: TRBV7-9; J: TRBJ2-1; CDR3: ASSSEKEQF
V: TRBV28; J: TRBJ2-3; CDR3: ASSLWSLRGADTQY
V: TRBV14; J: TRBJ1-3; CDR3: ASSPLGPSSGNTIY
V: TRBV18; J: TRBJ1-5; CDR3: ASSPLRGASTQPQH
V: TRBV2; J: TRBJ1-1; CDR3: ASSEFQGGTEAF
V: TRBV19; J: TRBJ2-3; CDR3: ASSIDQVDTQY
V: TRBV28; J: TRBJ1-2; CDR3: ASSLSLAGGTGYGYT
V: TRBV18; J: TRBJ2-3; CDR3: ASSQGTQGRNTQY
V: TRBV7-7; J: TRBJ1-5; CDR3: ASAAVSRDNQPQH
V: TRBV7-8; J: TRBJ2-7; CDR3: ASSVDSSNEQY
V: TRBV10-3; J: TRBJ1-1; CDR3: AISGGQGRDTEAF
V: TRBV4-1; J: TRBJ1-6; CDR3: ASSPLGRGYSPLH
V: TRBV4-3; J: TRBJ2-7; CDR3: ASSQDRDRGSYEQY
V: TRBV2; J: TRBJ1-5; CDR3: ASSDPVGLNQPQH
V: TRBV5-1; J: TRBJ1-3; CDR3: ASSEGGGNTIY
V: TRBV29-1; J: TRBJ2-7; CDR3: SYDGPPHYEQY
V: TRBV7-2; J: TRBJ2-7; CDR3: ASSQLTGGPYEQY
V: TRBV11-2; J: TRBJ2-4; CDR3: ASSPLAGGVAKNIQY
V: TRBV10-3; J: TRBJ2-1; CDR3: AIRVTPGLSYNEQF
V: TRBV7-6; J: TRBJ2-3; CDR3: ASSLQGSDTQY
V: TRBV7-2; J: TRBJ2-3; CDR3: ASSYPGLASDTQY
V: TRBV27; J: TRBJ1-1; CDR3: ASSFFPTGEAF
V: TRBV18; J: TRBJ2-5; CDR3: ASSLGQEETQY
V: TRBV5-4; J: TRBJ1-2; CDR3: ASSLGQGGDGYT
V: TRBV6-1; J: TRBJ1-3; CDR3: ASSVTGSLSGNTIY
V: TRBV5-4; J: TRBJ2-5; CDR3: ANSLASHTSGTQY
V: TRBV25-1; J: TRBJ1-2; CDR3: ASSEAGDYGYT
V: TRBV5-1; J: TRBJ1-1; CDR3: ASSLRTRAPSRSRPRNTEAF
V: TRBV27; J: TRBJ2-5; CDR3: ASSLSSRETQY
V: TRBV28; J: TRBJ2-7; CDR3: ASSLGGVVSYEQY
V: TRBV5-1; J: TRBJ2-6; CDR3: ASSPRGAGQVTSGANVLT
V: TRBV7-9; J: TRBJ2-3; CDR3: ASGTSGGSTDTQY
V: TRBV6-5; J: TRBJ2-1; CDR3: ASSYGSGGVDEQF
V: TRBV2; J: TRBJ2-7; CDR3: ASSRDRGSYEQY
V: TRBV29-1; J: TRBJ1-2; CDR3: SVVGQGLQGYT
V: TRBV4-1; J: TRBJ2-7; CDR3: ASSQDSTSYEQY
V: TRBV9; J: TRBJ2-1; CDR3: ASSGQPWDEQF
V: TRBV5-5; J: TRBJ2-7; CDR3: ASSFPLSGSEQY
V: TRBV6-5; J: TRBJ2-7; CDR3: ASSYSRGRGSEQY
V: TRBV5-1; J: TRBJ1-2; CDR3: ASSLLQGVDGYT
V: TRBV7-9; J: TRBJ2-7; CDR3: SSSRMEGGTYEQY
V: TRBV7-9; J: TRBJ1-1; CDR3: ASSQPGTSAGAEAF
V: TRBV15; J: TRBJ2-1; CDR3: ATSRPGKYNEQF
V: TRBV6-5; J: TRBJ2-1; CDR3: ASRAGYNEQF
V: TRBV4-1; J: TRBJ2-7; CDR3: ASSQDLGLAGTLGYEQY
V: TRBV6-6; J: TRBJ1-6; CDR3: ASSYGQGSNSPLH
V: TRBV5-1; J: TRBJ1-1; CDR3: ASSAQGINTEAF
V: TRBV4-3; J: TRBJ2-3; CDR3: ASSPLESGGTDTQY
V: TRBV4-3; J: TRBJ2-5; CDR3: ASSQEFMRQGGETQY
V: TRBV5-1; J: TRBJ2-7; CDR3: ASSSPRGEPLKQY
V: TRBV28; J: TRBJ1-4; CDR3: ASSPTGLGEKLF